Sequencing of this T cell receptor (beta chain) was carried out in a study of blood T cell repertoires in COVID-19. V was pared by 6 bases and J by 4 bases, with 7 bases of the junction left unmatched. The germline gives CDR1 MNHEY, CDR2 SVGAGI. CDR3 length: 14 amino acids. The study counted Cohort 3 donors as recovered given two negative PCRs, clearance, or symptom resolution. Sequencing used immunoSEQ multiplex PCR; TCRdb keeps in-frame clones, though not all of them. The sample lists 500,000 or so clones, roughly 90% seen once, with around 0.64% in the top ten. Sequencing was done on a sample of PBMCs or T cells enriched from blood (not recorded which). The chain carries TRBV6-5 and TRBJ1-1, with 8 bases that match TRBD1. The receptor's source is a young woman who had recovered from COVID-19. The CDR3 loop reads CASRDRERFTEAFF. CDR3 DNA: TGTGCCAGCAGGGACAGGGAGAGATTCACTGAAGCTTTCTTT.